This T cell receptor (beta chain) was profiled in a study of T cell repertoires in cytomegalovirus infection. There are a few counts of this clonotype. Its antigen is still unknown. One entry per CDR3 protein, called by TCRdb with MiXCR from the reads. The data hold 630,000 or so distinct CDR3 sequences, with less than 25% observed a single time. Study-wide findings and caveats: CMV-specific TCR beta clonotypes restricted by HLA-C were the ones dominating the ex vivo response.

The V and J ends lost 8 bases and 5 bases respectively, with 13 bases between them. This CDR3 spans 12 amino acids. The V gene's germline CDR1 is MNHEY and CDR2 SVGEGT. The receptor's source is a human donor in good health (CMV status not recorded). Some clones in this sample may be carry-over from other donors' samples. The chain uses TRBV6-2 or TRBV6-3 and TRBJ2-7; tentatively, D is TRBD2 (5 bases). The sequenced sample was CD8+ T cells from PBMCs. CDR3 sequence: CASPGEEDEQYV. DNA of the CDR3: TGTGCCAGCCCCGGGGAAGAGGACGAGCAGTACGTC.